Sequencing of this T cell receptor (beta chain) was carried out in a study of response to subunit inactivated influenza vaccine. The study, taken as a whole, reports: New T cells are recruited in small numbers by each seasonal influenza vaccination, according to the authors' suggestion.

Trimming removed 6 bases at V and 11 bases at J, with 17 bases between. This CDR3 spans 13 amino acids. TCRdb recomputed calls from the RT-PCR reads with MiXCR, one row per CDR3 protein. The sample gives 600,000 to 850,000 distinct CDR3 sequences, 14% of which show up once; 6.5% to 8% is in the top ten. Comments on this clonotype: What it binds is unknown.

The chain combines TRBV12-3 or TRBV12-4 with TRBJ2-1, with D unclear. Here the sequenced sample was PBMCs from blood, taken 14 days before vaccination. This TCR came from a man aged 50-59 years who received an inactivated influenza vaccine. The CDR3 loop is CASRTPFEAQQFF. CDR3 in DNA: TGTGCCAGCAGAACGCCCTTCGAAGCCCAGCAGTTCTTC.